Reported below is one TCR beta chain. The antigen remains unidentified. The record originates from a study of T cells in localized non-small cell lung cancer. The assay was immunoSEQ multiplex PCR, and TCRdb's table has in-frame clones only and misses some. The sample carries 2,500 to 3,000 clones, 15% to 25% recorded once. General study findings and limits: Longer overall survival was associated with a higher density of T cells in the blood. There was higher T cell clonality in uninvolved adjacent lung than in tumor, and it was highest there. Sequencing covered just one tumor region, so heterogeneity cannot be ruled out.

Trimming cost V 2 bases and J 9 bases; bases outside gene matches: 7. CDR1 SGHNT and CDR2 YENEEA come from the germline V gene. The CDR3 is 14 residues long. The chain employs TRBV11-3 and TRBJ2-1; the match to TRBD1 covers 7 bases. The specimen comprised lung tumor tissue, sampled before any cancer treatment. The receptor's source is a male donor at least 60 years old with stage II squamous cell lung carcinoma. CDR3 sequence: CASSLRDSRGEQFF. The DNA of the CDR3 is TGTGCCAGCAGCTTACGGGACAGTCGGGGTGAGCAGTTCTTC. The whole variable domain, remainder taken from reference TRBV11-3 and TRBJ2-1, is EAGVVQSPRYKIIEKKQPVAFWCNPISGHNTLYWYLQNLGQGPELLIRYENEEAVDDSQLPKDRFSAERLKGVDSTLKIQPAELGDSAVYLCASSLRDSRGEQFFGPGTRLTVL.